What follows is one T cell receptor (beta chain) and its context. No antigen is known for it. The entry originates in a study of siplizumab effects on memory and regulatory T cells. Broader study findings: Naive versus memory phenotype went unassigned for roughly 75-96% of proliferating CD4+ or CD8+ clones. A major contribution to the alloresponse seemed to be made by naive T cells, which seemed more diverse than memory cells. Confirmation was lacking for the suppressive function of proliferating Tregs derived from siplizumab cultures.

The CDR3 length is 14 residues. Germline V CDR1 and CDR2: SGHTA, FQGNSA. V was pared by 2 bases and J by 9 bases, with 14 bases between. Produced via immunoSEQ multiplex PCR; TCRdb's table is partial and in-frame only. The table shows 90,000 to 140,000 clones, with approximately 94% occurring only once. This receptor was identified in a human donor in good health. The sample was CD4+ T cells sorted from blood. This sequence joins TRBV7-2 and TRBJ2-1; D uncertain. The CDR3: CASSLPPLEVEQFF. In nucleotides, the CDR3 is TGTGCCAGCAGCTTACCTCCCCTAGAAGTTGAGCAGTTCTTC.